This paragraph covers one T cell receptor (beta chain) sequence. Its matching antigen is unknown. An end of the junction differs from the germline gene, which may be a read error. Repertoires were generated with immunoSEQ multiplex PCR, while TCRdb's copy carries only in-frame clones and drops some. The sample has roughly 97,000 clones; roughly 88% are singletons. Germline V CDR1 and CDR2: KGHSH, LQKENI. This CDR3 region has 15 residues. This entry is derived from a study of PD-1 blockade in classical Hodgkin lymphoma. Study-level results: Diversity in CD4+ TCRs, unlike that measured in CD8+ TCRs, had risen significantly by C4D1.

With no exception, relapse followed autologous stem cell transplantation in all patients, and brentuximab vedotin exposure varied. The rearrangement links TRBV18 to TRBJ2-2, with 10 bases matching TRBD1. Sequences were derived from peripheral blood mononuclear cells (PBMCs), sampled at baseline. The TCR was taken from a human donor with classical Hodgkin lymphoma. As DNA, the CDR3 is TGTGCCAGCTCACCACCGGACAGGGGGTCCGGGAAGCTGTTTTTT. It specifies CASSPPDRGSGKLFF.